This T cell receptor beta chain was sequenced for a study of blood T cell repertoires in COVID-19. This clone was detected a few times. Sequence at one end of the junction differs from germline and may be a read error. Looked up from germline, CDR1 is SSHAT and CDR2 is FNYEAQ (reference sequence). The CDR3 spans 17 residues. Data came from immunoSEQ multiplex PCR; TCRdb stores just in-frame clones and leaves some out. The sample contains a few hundred thousand clones, 70% to 90% of which appear only once. Enrolled through a virtual design, the participants were between about 18 and 89 years of age and came from some 26 US areas. Cohort assignment relied on participant-reported clinical history.

The specimen was PBMCs or T cells enriched from blood (not recorded which). This receptor was taken from a woman between 50 and 59 years old in a cohort exposed to, infected with or recovered from COVID-19 (not recorded which). This chain connects TRBV7-7 to TRBJ2-7; 7 bases agree with TRBD1. The CDR3 nucleotides are TGTGCTAGCAGCTTTGGGCCAGGGGGATGTACGGTCTACGAGCAGTACTTC. It translates to CASSFGPGGCTVYEQYF.